A single sample is the source of the 8 T cell receptor beta chains below, sequenced in a study of T cells in women clearing cervical HPV infection. Sequencing was performed with immunoSEQ multiplex PCR; in TCRdb, only in-frame clones are kept and a portion is missing. There are approximately 15,000 clones in the sample, with approximately 10% held by the top ten. The sequenced sample consisted of blood buffy coat. The receptor set was obtained from a woman aged 18-70 years with a cervical HPV16 infection that either progressed to CIN3+ or cleared (not recorded which).

In regard to this clone: The read ends 3 residues shy of where the CDR3 ends; the end is completed using the germline J gene. The chain carries TRBV2 and TRBJ2-5, with 14 bases that match TRBD2. The CDR3 spans 17 residues. V trimming: 7 bases; J trimming: 4 bases; junction bases outside the gene matches: 11. Germline assignment: CDR1 SNHLY and CDR2 FYNNEI. The part of the CDR3 DNA that was read is TGTGCCAGCACCTCCGGACTAGCGGGGGGTCTAGGAGAGACC. Amino acid sequence: CASTSGLAGGLGET. The complete CDR3 protein is CASTSGLAGGLGETQYF.

Its frequency marks this clone as medium-sized. An end of the junction differs from the germline gene, which may be a read error. The CDR3 goes on 3 residues after the read ends, and that part is filled in from the germline J gene. The V and J genes are TRBV18 and TRBJ2-1; D is ambiguous. Germline V gene data show CDR1 as KGHSH and CDR2 as LQKENI. The CDR3 contains 16 residues. The covered CDR3 bases are TGTGCCAGCTCCCCACTACTACGAATGGATTACAATGAG. Translating it yields CASSPLLRMDYNE. The full CDR3 reads CASSPLLRMDYNEQFF.

With regard to this clone: The missing CDR3 end, 3 residues past where the read stops, is filled in from the germline J gene. V usage is TRBV7-1 and J usage is TRBJ2-5; 7 bases fit TRBD1. TRBV7-1 falls under the ORF class, with uncertain function. This CDR3 has 21 amino acids. With 3 bases clipped from V and 1 base from J, the junction kept 23 bases outside the gene matches. The CDR3 bases that were read are TGTGCCAGCAGCTCGCCTAGGGACAGAGAGACGACACCCCTTCTCCAAGAGACC. This sequence encodes CASSSPRDRETTPLLQET. The whole CDR3 protein reads CASSSPRDRETTPLLQETQYF.

Comment on this clone: The read terminates 3 residues ahead of where the CDR3 ends, so the germline J gene completes it. The V and J genes are TRBV19 and TRBJ2-1; 11 bases map to TRBD2. CDR1 is LNHDA and CDR2 is SQIVND in the germline V gene (reference sequence). Trimming at V came to 5 bases and at J to 7 bases, leaving 7 bases not matched to a gene. CDR3 length: 15 residues. CDR3 DNA, as far as it was read: TGTGCCAGTAGTCACCTAGCGGGAGGCTCGAATGAG. Its protein product is CASSHLAGGSNE. The whole CDR3 sequence reads CASSHLAGGSNEQFF.

To note about this clone: The read comes to an end 3 residues before the CDR3 does, leaving the germline J gene to fill in the end. V gene TRBV24-1 combines with J gene TRBJ2-7, with 11 bases fitting TRBD1. The trim removed 5 bases at V and 6 bases at J, leaving 8 bases unmatched. The CDR3 sequence is 15 residues long. Germline loops: CDR1 KGHDR, CDR2 SFDVKD. Incomplete CDR3 DNA: TGTGCCACCAGTGGAGCCGGGACAGGGGGTCGCGAG. This translates into CATSGAGTGGRE. The whole CDR3 protein is CATSGAGTGGREQYF.

With regard to this clone: The read ends 3 residues before the CDR3 terminus; that terminus is restored from the germline J gene. The chain couples TRBV7-9 to TRBJ1-2; a possible D gene is TRBD1 (6 bases). This CDR3 is 12 amino acids long. Germline V lookup: CDR1 SEHNR, CDR2 FQNEAQ (reference sequence). CDR3 DNA, as far as it was read: TGTGCCAGCAGCCCGACAGGATGGACC. This sequence encodes CASSPTGWT. The entire CDR3 reads CASSPTGWTYTF.

Remarks on this clone: The read gets to within 3 residues of the CDR3 end, and the germline J gene fills in the rest. J is TRBJ1-5 and V is TRBV6-2 or TRBV6-3; D is unresolved. V was trimmed by 6 bases and J by 5 bases, leaving 14 bases between them. The CDR3 sequence is 14 residues long. Germline values: CDR1 MNHEY, CDR2 SVGEGT. The CDR3 reads CASSRHEGDQPQHF. Partial CDR3 DNA: TGTGCCAGCAGCCGCCATGAGGGCGATCAGCCC.

Comment on this clone: Sequencing ends 3 residues short of the CDR3 end; the germline J gene provides the rest. The J gene is TRBJ2-7, the V gene TRBV4-1, with unresolved D. The CDR3 length is 15 residues. The germline V gene encodes CDR1 MGHRA and CDR2 YSYEKL. V lost 3 bases and J lost 3, with 15 bases in between. CDR3 protein: CASSQSSSEYYEQYF. The covered CDR3 bases are TGCGCCAGCAGCCAGAGTTCGAGCGAATACTACGAG.